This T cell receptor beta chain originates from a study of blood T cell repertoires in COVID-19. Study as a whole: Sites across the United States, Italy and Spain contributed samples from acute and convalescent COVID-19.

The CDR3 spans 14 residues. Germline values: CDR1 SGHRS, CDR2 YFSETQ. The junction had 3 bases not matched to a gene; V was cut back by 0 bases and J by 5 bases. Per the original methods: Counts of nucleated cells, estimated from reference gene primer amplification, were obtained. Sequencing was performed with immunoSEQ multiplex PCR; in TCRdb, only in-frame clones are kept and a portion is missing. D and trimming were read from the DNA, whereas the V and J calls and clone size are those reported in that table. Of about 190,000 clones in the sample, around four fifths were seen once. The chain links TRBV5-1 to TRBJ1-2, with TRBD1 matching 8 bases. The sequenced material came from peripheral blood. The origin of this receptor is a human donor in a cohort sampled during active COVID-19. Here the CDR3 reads CASSLAGTGYGYTF. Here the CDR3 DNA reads TGCGCCAGCAGCTTGGCCGGGACAGGATATGGCTACACCTTC.